The following is a T cell receptor beta chain sequence with its context. Primed by a sample-barcoded 5' primer and a J-beta primer mix, a second PCR proceeded for roughly 7 to 11 cycles. Each cDNA molecule was tagged by a template-switch adaptor that had 12 random nucleotides. Via MiXCR, TCRdb re-called the 5' RACE reads, giving one row per CDR3 protein. The repertoire consists of approximately 1,000,000 distinct CDR3 sequences, with more than 30% occurring once and the leading ten covering over 10%. The data were taken from a study of blood T cells in healthy people across ages. Trimming pared 0 bases from V and 2 bases from J, leaving 11 bases between. The length of the CDR3 is 15 residues. Germline-derived CDR1 and CDR2 are SGDLS and YYNGEE.

The TCR was taken from a man aged 18 to 35 in good health. V is TRBV9 and J is TRBJ1-1; the D is unclear. The sample consisted of blood. The CDR3 reads CASSVGERPNTEAFF. In DNA, the CDR3 is TGTGCCAGCAGCGTAGGAGAGAGACCAAACACTGAAGCTTTCTTT.